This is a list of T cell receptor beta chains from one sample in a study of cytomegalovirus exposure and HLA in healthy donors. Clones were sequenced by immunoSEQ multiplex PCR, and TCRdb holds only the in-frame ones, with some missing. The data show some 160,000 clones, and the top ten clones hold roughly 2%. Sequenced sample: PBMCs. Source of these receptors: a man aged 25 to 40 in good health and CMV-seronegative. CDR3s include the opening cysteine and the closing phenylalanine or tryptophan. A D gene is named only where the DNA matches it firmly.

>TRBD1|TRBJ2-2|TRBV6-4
TGTGCCAGCAGCGAGAGTCGGGACAGCATCACCGGGGAGCTGTTTTTT
CASSESRDSITGELFF
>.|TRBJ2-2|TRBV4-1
TGCGCCAGCAGCCAGCGCTTGACCGGGGAGCTGTTTTTT
CASSQRLTGELFF
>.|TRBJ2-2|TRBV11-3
TGTGCCAGCAGCTCGACAGTGACCGGGGAGCTGTTTTTT
CASSSTVTGELFF
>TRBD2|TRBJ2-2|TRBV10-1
TGCGCCAGCAGTGATATAGAGGGGACTAGCGGGAGTTATACCGGGGAGCTGTTTTTT
CASSDIEGTSGSYTGELFF
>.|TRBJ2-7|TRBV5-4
TGTGCCAGCAGCCAAGGGACTCAACCCCCCTACGAGCAGTACTTC
CASSQGTQPPYEQYF
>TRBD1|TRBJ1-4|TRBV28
TGTGCCAGCAATACTCCGGGACAGGATAATGAAAAACTGTTTTTT
CASNTPGQDNEKLFF
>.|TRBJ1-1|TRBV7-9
TGTGCCAGCAGCTTCGGTGAGGGCACTGAAGCTTTCTTT
CASSFGEGTEAFF
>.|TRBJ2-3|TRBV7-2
TGTGCCAGCAGCTCGTATTTAGATACGCAGTATTTT
CASSSYLDTQYF
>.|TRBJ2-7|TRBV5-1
TGCGCCAGCAGCACTCGTTATGGCGAGCAGTACTTC
CASSTRYGEQYF
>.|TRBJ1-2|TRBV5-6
TGTGCCAGCACCCGTAACTATGGCTACACCTTC
CASTRNYGYTF
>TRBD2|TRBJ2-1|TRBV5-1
TGCGCCAGCAGCATAGCGGGAGGGCCTAGTGAGCAGTTCTTC
CASSIAGGPSEQFF
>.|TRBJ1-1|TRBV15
TGTGCCACCCTGAGACAGGCTAGTTCATCTTTCTTT
CATLRQASSSFF
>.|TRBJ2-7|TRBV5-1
TGCGCCAGCAGCTTGGGCGGCGGGGGCGGTTCCTACGAGCAGTACTTC
CASSLGGGGGSYEQYF
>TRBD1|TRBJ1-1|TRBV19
TGTGCCAGTAGTATCCTAGACAGGGGAGACACTGAAGCTTTCTTT
CASSILDRGDTEAFF
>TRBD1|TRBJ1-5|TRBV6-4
TGTGCCAGCAGTGCGACAGGGGAGAATGGCCAGCCCCAGCATTTT
CASSATGENGQPQHF
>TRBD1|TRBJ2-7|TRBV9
TGTGCCAGCAGCCCCCAACCGTCGGACAGGGTCGGATACGAGCAGTACTTC
CASSPQPSDRVGYEQYF
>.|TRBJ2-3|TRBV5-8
TGTGCCAGCAGCCTAGAGGTAGTCGGGGGAGATACGCAGTATTTT
CASSLEVVGGDTQYF
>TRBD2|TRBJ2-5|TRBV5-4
TGTGCCAGCAGCAGGAGCGGGAGGAAGGAGGAGACCCAGTACTTC
CASSRSGRKEETQYF
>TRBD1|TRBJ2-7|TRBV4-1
TGCGCCAGCAGCCGCCAGGAGACAGGGATCCACGAGCAGTACTTC
CASSRQETGIHEQYF
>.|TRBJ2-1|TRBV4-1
TGCGCCAGCAGCCAAGGGGGCTATATCTCCAATGAGCAGTTCTTC
CASSQGGYISNEQFF
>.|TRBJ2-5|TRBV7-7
TGTGCCAGCAGCCCGACAGGTAGACAAGAGACCCAGTACTTC
CASSPTGRQETQYF
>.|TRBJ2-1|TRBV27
TGTGCCAGCAGTTTAGAGGCGGGTTCTGAGCAGTTCTTC
CASSLEAGSEQFF
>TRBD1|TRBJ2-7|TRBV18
TGTGCCAGCTCACCATTGTCCTACCCCGACCCGACAGGGGGCGGGGAGCAGTACTTC
CASSPLSYPDPTGGGEQYF
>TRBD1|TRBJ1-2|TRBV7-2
TGTGCCAGCAGCGCGGGACAGTCGTATGGCTACACCTTC
CASSAGQSYGYTF
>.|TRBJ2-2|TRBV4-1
TGCGCCAGCAGCCAAGCTACTTTGAGGCCGGGGGAGCTGTTTTTT
CASSQATLRPGELFF
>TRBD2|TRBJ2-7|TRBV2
TGTGCCAGCAGTGTGGTGCGGGAGGGCGGAGAGCAGTACTTC
CASSVVREGGEQYF
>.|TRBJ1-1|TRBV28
TGTGCCAGCAGTTTACGGTCCACGAACACTGAAGCTTTCTTT
CASSLRSTNTEAFF
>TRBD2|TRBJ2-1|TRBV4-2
TGTGCCAGCAGCCAGATCCTAGCGGGGGGGTACAATGAGCAGTTCTTC
CASSQILAGGYNEQFF
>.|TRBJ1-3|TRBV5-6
TGTGCCAGCAGCTTGGGACGGGGATCTGGAAACACCATATATTTT
CASSLGRGSGNTIYF
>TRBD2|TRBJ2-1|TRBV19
TGTGCCAGTAGTCCCCGACTAGCGGGAAACGATGAGCAGTTCTTC
CASSPRLAGNDEQFF
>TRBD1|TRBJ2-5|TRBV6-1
TGTGCCAGCAGTGAACGGGACAGGGTCCAAGAGACCCAGTACTTC
CASSERDRVQETQYF
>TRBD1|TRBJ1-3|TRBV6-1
TGTGCCAGCAGTGCCCCGGACAGGGCGGACACCATATATTTT
CASSAPDRADTIYF
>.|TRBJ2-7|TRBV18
TGTGCCAGCTCAAACCCAGCGGAGACCTACGAGCAGTACTTC
CASSNPAETYEQYF
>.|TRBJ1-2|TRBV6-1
TGTGCCAGCAGTGAAGCTTCGACAGGCCTCTATGGCTACACCTTC
CASSEASTGLYGYTF
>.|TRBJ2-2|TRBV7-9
TGTGCCAGCACCAAATCCGGGAACACCGGGGAGCTGTTTTTT
CASTKSGNTGELFF
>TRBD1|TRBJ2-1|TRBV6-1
TGTGCCAGCAGTGTACCCGGACAGGGGGCTGGGAGCTATGAGCAGTTCTTC
CASSVPGQGAGSYEQFF
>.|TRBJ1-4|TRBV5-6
TGTGCCAGCAGCTTGGCGCCAGGGAATAATGAAAAACTGTTTTTT
CASSLAPGNNEKLFF
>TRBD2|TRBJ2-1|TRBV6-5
TGTGCCAGCAGTAGAAGCGGGAGCTCCTACGATGAGCAGTTCTTC
CASSRSGSSYDEQFF
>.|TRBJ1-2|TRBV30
TGTGCCTGGAGGGCGTTACGGGGGGTCTATGGCTACACCTTC
CAWRALRGVYGYTF
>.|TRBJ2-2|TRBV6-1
TGTGCCAGCAGGAAGACAAACATCGGGGAGCTGTTTTTT
CASRKTNIGELFF
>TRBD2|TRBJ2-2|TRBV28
TGTGCCAGCAGTTTAGTTCTTAGCGGGGGCGGGGAGCTGTTTTTT
CASSLVLSGGGELFF
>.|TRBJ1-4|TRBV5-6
TGTGCCAGCAGCAAGATTAACATTAATAATGAAAAACTGTTTTTT
CASSKININNEKLFF
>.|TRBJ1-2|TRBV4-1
TGCGCCAGCAGCCTCACTGGTGTACGGGATGGCTACACCTTC
CASSLTGVRDGYTF
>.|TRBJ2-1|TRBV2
TGTGCCAGACAGGAAAATGCTGAGCAGTTCTTC
CARQENAEQFF